The 21 T cell receptor beta chains below come from one sample, sequenced in a study of blood T cells in healthy people across ages. Sample-barcoded 5' priming and a J-beta primer mix drove a second PCR of about 6 to 12 cycles. TCRdb re-called the 5' RACE reads with MiXCR, one entry per CDR3 protein. The repertoire holds about 680,000 distinct CDR3 sequences, with 49% as singletons. Sequenced input: blood. The receptors come from a woman in her sixties or seventies in good health.

About this clonotype itself: One end of the junction does not line up with germline, which may come from a read error. V and J are TRBV7-9 and TRBJ2-1; TRBD1 matches at 7 bases. The V gene's germline CDR1 is SEHNR and CDR2 FQNEAQ (reference sequence). The length of the CDR3 is 15 residues. The CDR3 here is CASNLDRQGGDEQFF. The CDR3 DNA sequence: TGTGCCAGCAACTTAGACAGACAGGGTGGCGATGAGCAGTTCTTC. Based on the CDR3 plus reference TRBV7-9 and TRBJ2-1, the full variable domain is DTGVSQNPRHKITKRGQNVTFRCDPISEHNRLYWYRQTLGQGPEFLTYFQNEAQLEKSRLLSDRFSAERPKGSFSTLEIQRTEQGDSAMYLCASNLDRQGGDEQFFGPGTRLTVL.

The chain employs TRBV5-1 and TRBJ2-2, with D unclear. This CDR3 comprises 13 residues. From germline, CDR1 is SGHRS and CDR2 YFSETQ. The germline V and J ends were trimmed by 0 bases and 5 bases, with 5 bases remaining between them. The CDR3: CASSLGRTGELFF. The CDR3 DNA reads as TGCGCCAGCAGCTTGGGGCGAACCGGGGAGCTGTTTTTT.

This chain connects TRBV28 to TRBJ2-7; 8 nucleotides align to TRBD1. The germline CDR1 and CDR2 sequences are MDHEN and SYDVKM. V lost 3 bases, J lost 12 bases, and 10 bases stayed unmatched. This CDR3 has 13 amino acids. The CDR3 DNA sequence: TGTGCCAGCAGTTTTCACAGGGGGTTTGTGAGGTACTTC. Residues: CASSFHRGFVRYF.

The chain links TRBV28 to TRBJ2-1; TRBD1 matches 9 bases. Germline V gene sequence: CDR1 MDHEN, CDR2 SYDVKM. V lost 4 bases to trimming and J lost 8 bases; unmatched junction nucleotides: 6. CDR3 size: 14 residues. CDR3 sequence: CASSSGTGNYEQFF. DNA for the CDR3: TGTGCCAGCAGTTCAGGGACAGGGAACTATGAGCAGTTCTTC.

The gene calls are TRBV15 and TRBJ1-2, with 9 bases lining up with TRBD1. The V and J ends lost 1 base and 8 bases, in that order; junction bases with no gene match: 14. Germline-derived CDR1 and CDR2 are LNHNV and YYDKDF (reference sequence). CDR3 length: 17 residues. The CDR3 loop reads CATSRGPDRGWGYGYTF. CDR3 bases: TGTGCCACCAGCAGAGGCCCGGACAGGGGATGGGGTTACGGCTACACCTTC.

This clonotype was counted only a few times. V usage is TRBV29-1 and J usage is TRBJ2-7; the match to TRBD1 covers 9 bases. CDR1 and CDR2 (germline): SQVTM, ANQGSEA. V shed 3 bases and J 3 bases; nucleotides not matched to a gene: 6. The CDR3 totals 14 residues. The CDR3 loop reads CSVEGGQGLYEQYF. Here the CDR3 DNA reads TGCAGCGTTGAGGGGGGACAGGGACTCTACGAGCAGTACTTC.

In its sample, this clonotype was seen a few times. This chain connects TRBV13 to TRBJ2-7; TRBD1 matches at 9 bases. This CDR3 region has 16 residues. Trimming took 2 bases from V and 0 from J; bases not matched to a gene: 5. Per the germline V gene, CDR1 is PRHDT and CDR2 is FYEKMQ (reference sequence). Written as DNA, the CDR3 is TGTGCCAGCAGCTTATCCCACAGGGGGCCCTCCTACGAGCAGTACTTC. This gives the protein CASSLSHRGPSYEQYF.

Written as DNA, the CDR3 is TGTGCCAGTAGTGAACTGCCGGGACTCTCCTACGAGCAGTACTTC. Protein: CASSELPGLSYEQYF. The V and J genes are TRBV19 and TRBJ2-7, with a weak D call TRBD2 (6 bases). The V end lost 5 bases, the J end lost 0 bases, and 14 bases lay between the germline ends. Germline lookup yields CDR1 LNHDA and CDR2 SQIVND (reference sequence). The CDR3 is made up of 15 amino acids.

The rearrangement uses TRBV6-5 and TRBJ1-4; D gene unclear. Trimming shortened V by 6 bases and J by 4 bases, and 9 bases separated the two germline ends. The CDR3 loop spans 13 amino acids. Per germline, CDR1 MNHEY and CDR2 SVGAGI. The CDR3 here is CASSYVLNEKLFF. DNA for the CDR3: TGTGCCAGCAGCTACGTGCTTAATGAAAAACTGTTTTTT.

This clonotype showed up just a few times. The chain is built from TRBV6-2 or TRBV6-3 and TRBJ2-7; unclear D gene. The CDR3 has 12 amino acids. With 9 bases removed from V and 3 bases from J, the gap between germline ends came to 12 bases. CDR1 is MNHEY, CDR2 SVGEGT, per germline. CDR3 sequence reads: CAREYKHYEQYF. For the CDR3, the DNA is TGTGCCAGAGAATACAAGCACTACGAGCAGTACTTC.

The chain combines TRBV20-1 with TRBJ2-5; 13 bases are a match to TRBD2. With the DNA end fitting TRBJ2-7 better, the J assignment may be wrong. This CDR3 contains 14 residues. Per germline, CDR1 DFQATT and CDR2 SNEGSKA (reference sequence). CDR3 protein: CSAGLAGVLYEQYF. In DNA form, the CDR3 reads TGCAGTGCTGGACTAGCGGGAGTACTCTACGAGCAGTACTTC.

This clonotype was counted between two and nine times. The chain joins TRBV7-2 to TRBJ1-2; D not resolved. This CDR3 comprises 16 residues. Trimming removed 2 bases from V and 0 bases from J, with 13 bases in between. Per the germline V gene, CDR1 is SGHTA and CDR2 is FQGNSA. The CDR3 sequence is CASSLNPETTNYGYTF. CDR3 DNA: TGTGCCAGCAGCTTAAACCCAGAGACAACTAACTATGGCTACACCTTC.

The table lists this clonotype with a count of one. The V call is TRBV6-5, the J call TRBJ1-1, with TRBD1 matching over 7 bases. This CDR3 contains 13 residues. The J segment lost 2 bases and the V segment lost 8 bases, leaving 5 bases of the junction unmatched. Germline values: CDR1 MNHEY, CDR2 SVGAGI. CDR3 protein: CASGNRGNTEAFF. The CDR3 DNA reads TGTGCCAGCGGGAACAGGGGAAACACTGAAGCTTTCTTT.

The CDR3 nucleotides read TGCAGTGCTGTAGTTGTCCCAGGGACGCAGTATTTT. Translating gives CSAVVVPGTQYF. The chain is built from TRBV20-1 and TRBJ2-3; TRBD1 is a possible D gene (5 bases). From germline, CDR1 is DFQATT and CDR2 SNEGSKA (reference sequence). CDR3 size: 12 residues. Trimming took 5 bases from V and 9 from J, leaving 15 bases between them.

This clonotype was observed a handful of times. The rearrangement links TRBV5-1 to TRBJ1-1, with TRBD1 as a possible D gene (5 bases). From germline, CDR1 is SGHRS and CDR2 YFSETQ. V shed 1 base and J shed 7 bases, with 8 bases lying between them. This CDR3 has 12 residues. Here the CDR3 reads CASSLRGVEAFF. CDR3 nucleotide sequence: TGCGCCAGCAGCTTGCGGGGGGTTGAAGCTTTCTTT.

The gene calls are TRBV5-1 and TRBJ2-3; D gene ambiguous. The V and J ends lost 0 bases and 4 bases respectively, with 12 bases between them. Germline loops: CDR1 SGHRS, CDR2 YFSETQ. The CDR3 sequence is 15 residues long. Here the CDR3 DNA reads TGCGCCAGCAGCTTGGTGGTGGTGGAGTCAGATACGCAGTATTTT. Protein: CASSLVVVESDTQYF.

This clonotype was detected many times. The J gene is TRBJ2-7, the V gene TRBV6-2 or TRBV6-3, with 7 bases lining up with TRBD1. The CDR3 is 17 residues long. Germline V gives CDR1 MNHEY, CDR2 SVGEGT. Losses at the gene ends were 7 bases for V and 3 bases for J; bases not matched to a gene: 18. CDR3 protein: CASTNQGGRGPIYEQYF. The CDR3 region has the DNA TGTGCCAGCACCAATCAAGGGGGCCGTGGGCCCATCTACGAGCAGTACTTC.

The chain recombines TRBV7-2 with TRBJ2-5; TRBD2 matches at 7 bases. CDR3 length: 16 amino acids. Germline V CDR1 and CDR2: SGHTA, FQGNSA. V was pared by 1 base and J by 4 bases, with 9 bases of the junction left unmatched. The CDR3 reads CASSLEQAGSGETQYF. CDR3 bases: TGTGCCAGCAGCTTAGAACAAGCGGGAAGCGGAGAGACCCAGTACTTC.

A note on this clonotype: Given a much more abundant clone one base away, this may be a read error. The gene calls are TRBV15 and TRBJ2-1, with 12 bases that match TRBD2. Per germline, CDR1 LNHNV and CDR2 YYDKDF (reference sequence). The CDR3 is made up of 17 amino acids. The junction had 3 bases not matched to a gene; V was cut back by 0 bases and J by 3 bases. In DNA form, the CDR3 reads TGTGCCACCAGCAGAGATCTAGCGGGAGGGCTCTACAATGAGCAGTTCTTC. This sequence encodes CATSRDLAGGLYNEQFF. The full variable domain, its missing parts supplied by reference TRBV15 and TRBJ2-1, is DAMVIQNPRYQVTQFGKPVTLSCSQTLNHNVMYWYQQKSSQAPKLLFHYYDKDFNNEADTPDNFQSRRPNTSFCFLDIRSPGLGDTAMYLCATSRDLAGGLYNEQFFGPGTRLTVL.

The rearrangement links TRBV2 to TRBJ2-1; D may be TRBD2 (5 bases). V was clipped by 7 bases and J by 1 base, with 11 bases between them. Germline CDR1 reads SNHLY; CDR2 reads FYNNEI. This CDR3 spans 14 amino acids. The CDR3 DNA follows: TGTGCCAGCACCGGGAAAGGGTCCTACAATGAGCAGTTCTTC. Encoded protein: CASTGKGSYNEQFF.

This clonotype was observed a single time. The chain joins TRBV7-3 to TRBJ2-7; D unclear. V lost 2 bases and J 2 bases, leaving 10 bases between the germline ends. Germline V gene lookup returns CDR1 SGHTA and CDR2 FQGTGA. This CDR3 is built from 14 residues. DNA for the CDR3: TGTGCCAGCAGCTTATATCAGGAACCCTACGAGCAGTACTTC. The encoded protein is CASSLYQEPYEQYF.